This entry is about one T cell receptor (beta chain). Its target is not known. This sample was taken from a study of cytomegalovirus exposure and HLA in healthy donors. Whole-study findings and limits: Data from an earlier analysis indicated that most TCR beta V segments were productive either about 90% or about 30% of the time.

Primers included in the PCR were 60 Vbeta and 13 Jbeta primers. Data came from immunoSEQ multiplex PCR; TCRdb stores just in-frame clones and leaves some out. The table lists 180,000 or so clones, 76% of them singletons. The TCR sequence derives from a woman aged 25-40 years in good health and CMV-seropositive. Sequenced material: PBMCs.

CDR3 bases: TGTGCCAGCAGCCGAAGGGACAGGGCCTACGAGCAGTACTTC. It translates to CASSRRDRAYEQYF. V is TRBV5-4 and J is TRBJ2-7, with 9 bases identical to TRBD1. The CDR3 has 14 residues. Germline V gene sequence: CDR1 SGHNT, CDR2 YYREEE (reference sequence). V was clipped by 4 bases and J by 2 bases; unmatched bases: 4.